Below, 9 T cell receptor beta chains from the same sample are listed, as sequenced in a study of blood T cell repertoires in COVID-19. The data were produced by immunoSEQ multiplex PCR, yet TCRdb's version contains in-frame clones alone and is incomplete. The sample shows more than 50,000 clones, 80% to 95% of them seen only once. Sequenced: peripheral blood. All receptors come from a human donor with active COVID-19. The donor label of this sample is uncertain.

V usage is TRBV18 and J usage is TRBJ2-7; 8 positions agree with TRBD1. Trimming at V came to 5 bases and at J to 12 bases, leaving 6 bases not matched to a gene. The CDR3 consists of 11 residues. Per the germline V gene, CDR1 is KGHSH and CDR2 is LQKENI. CDR3 in DNA: TGTGCCAGCTCATCGGACAGGGCAGCGTACTTC. It translates to CASSSDRAAYF.

In this sample, this clone turned up a few times. The chain has TRBV7-9 and TRBJ1-1, with TRBD1 as a possible D gene (5 bases). The CDR3 covers 11 residues. Germline-derived CDR1 and CDR2 are SEHNR and FQNEAQ (reference sequence). The V end was cut by 4 bases, the J end by 8 bases, with 8 bases between. CDR3 amino acids: CASSWGVEAFF. The CDR3 region has the DNA TGTGCCAGCAGCTGGGGGGTGGAAGCTTTCTTT.

This chain joins TRBV28 and TRBJ2-2; D ambiguous. The V gene's germline CDR1 is MDHEN and CDR2 SYDVKM. The CDR3 has 14 residues. Trimming cost V 5 bases and J 1 base, with 8 bases left between them. CDR3: CASSKPVNTGELFF. CDR3 in DNA: TGTGCCAGCAGTAAGCCCGTGAACACCGGGGAGCTGTTTTTT.

The chain combines TRBV15 with TRBJ2-2; D gene ambiguous. CDR3 size: 14 residues. Trimming stripped 1 base from V and 5 bases from J, with 8 bases between. In germline, CDR1 is LNHNV, CDR2 YYDKDF (reference sequence). CDR3 in amino acids: CATSRAHGTGELFF. As DNA, the CDR3 is TGTGCCACCAGCAGAGCCCACGGGACCGGGGAGCTGTTTTTT.

This chain uses TRBV18 with TRBJ1-6, with 8 nucleotides matching TRBD1. Trimming cost V 5 bases and J 7 bases; bases outside gene matches: 7. Germline lookup yields CDR1 KGHSH and CDR2 LQKENI. The CDR3 loop spans 15 amino acids. The CDR3 DNA sequence: TGTGCCAGCTCATCGACAGGGGCTGACAATTCACCCCTCCACTTT. The encoded protein is CASSSTGADNSPLHF. The full variable domain, in which reference TRBV18 and TRBJ1-6 provide the parts outside the CDR3, is NAGVMQNPRHLVRRRGQEARLRCSPMKGHSHVYWYRQLPEEGLKFMVYLQKENIIDESGMPKERFSAEFPKEGPSILRIQQVVRGDSAAYFCASSSTGADNSPLHFGNGTRLTVT.

CDR3 amino acids: CASSTGIGWSGNTGELFF. In DNA form, the CDR3 reads TGTGCCAGCAGCACAGGCATCGGTTGGTCAGGGAACACCGGGGAGCTGTTTTTT. The chain joins TRBV7-2 to TRBJ2-2; TRBD1 is a possible D gene (5 bases). This CDR3 spans 18 amino acids. Deletions cut 5 bases from V and 1 base from J, with 20 bases between. The germline CDR1 and CDR2 sequences are SGHTA and FQGNSA.

This clone was seen a handful of times. V gene TRBV2 combines with J gene TRBJ2-7, with TRBD1 matching 9 bases. Trimming cost V 7 bases and J 3 bases; bases outside gene matches: 7. CDR1 and CDR2 (germline): SNHLY, FYNNEI. The CDR3 runs to 14 residues. CDR3 bases: TGTGCCAGCAAGGCCCAGGGACAGGGCTACGAGCAGTACTTC. Translation: CASKAQGQGYEQYF.

CDR3 loop: CASSPRPEGYGYTF. The CDR3 nucleotides are TGTGCCAGCAGTCCTCGACCCGAGGGCTATGGCTACACCTTC. This chain connects TRBV6-5 to TRBJ1-2; D gene unclear. Trimming removed 5 bases from V and 4 bases from J, with 14 bases in between. Germline values: CDR1 MNHEY, CDR2 SVGAGI. The CDR3 extends over 14 amino acids.

The chain links TRBV29-1 to TRBJ2-5, with 10 bases fitting TRBD1. CDR3 length: 13 amino acids. V lost 5 bases, J lost 5 bases, and 5 bases stayed unmatched. Germline assignment: CDR1 SQVTM and CDR2 ANQGSEA. The CDR3 here is CSVPRTGGETQYF. CDR3 bases: TGCAGCGTTCCCCGGACAGGGGGGGAGACCCAGTACTTC.